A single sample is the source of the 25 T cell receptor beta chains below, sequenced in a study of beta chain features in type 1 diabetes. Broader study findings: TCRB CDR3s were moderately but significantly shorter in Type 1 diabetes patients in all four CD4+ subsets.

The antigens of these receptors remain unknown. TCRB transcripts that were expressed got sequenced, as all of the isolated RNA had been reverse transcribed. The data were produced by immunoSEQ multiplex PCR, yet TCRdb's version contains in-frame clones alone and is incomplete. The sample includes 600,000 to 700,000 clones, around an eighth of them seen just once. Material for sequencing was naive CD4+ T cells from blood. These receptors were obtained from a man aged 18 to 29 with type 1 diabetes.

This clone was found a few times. The CDR3 DNA reads TGTGCCAGCAGCCATTTCAGCTCCTATAATTCACCCCTCCACTTT. It specifies CASSHFSSYNSPLHF. V usage is TRBV7-9 and J usage is TRBJ1-6; D is ambiguous. Germline V gene sequence: CDR1 SEHNR, CDR2 FQNEAQ (reference sequence). The V end lost 5 bases, the J end lost 0 bases, and 8 bases lay between the germline ends. This CDR3 has 15 residues.

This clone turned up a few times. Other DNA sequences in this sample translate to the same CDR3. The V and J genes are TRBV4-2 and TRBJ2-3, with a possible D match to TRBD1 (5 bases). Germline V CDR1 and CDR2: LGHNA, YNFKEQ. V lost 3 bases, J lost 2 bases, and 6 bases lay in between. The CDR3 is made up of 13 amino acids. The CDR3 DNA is TGTGCCAGCAGCCAGGACACCACAGATACGCAGTATTTT. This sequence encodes CASSQDTTDTQYF.

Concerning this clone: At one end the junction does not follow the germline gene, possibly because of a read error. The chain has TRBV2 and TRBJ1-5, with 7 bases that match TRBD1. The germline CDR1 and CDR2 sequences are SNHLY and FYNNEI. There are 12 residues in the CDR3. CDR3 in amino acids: CACRQGGQPQHF. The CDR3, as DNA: TGTGCCTGCAGACAGGGCGGACAGCCCCAGCATTTT.

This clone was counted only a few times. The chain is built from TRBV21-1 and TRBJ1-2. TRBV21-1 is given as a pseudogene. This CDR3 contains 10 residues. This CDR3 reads CASSPGGYTF. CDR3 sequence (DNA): TGTGCCAGCAGCCCGGGTGGCTACACCTTC.

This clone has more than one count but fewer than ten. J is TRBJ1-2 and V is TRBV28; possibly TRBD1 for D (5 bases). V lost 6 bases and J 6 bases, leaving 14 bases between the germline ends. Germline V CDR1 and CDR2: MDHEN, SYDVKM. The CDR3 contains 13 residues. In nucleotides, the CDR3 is TGTGCCAGCAGCTACCGCCGGGGGGATGGCTACACCTTC. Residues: CASSYRRGDGYTF.

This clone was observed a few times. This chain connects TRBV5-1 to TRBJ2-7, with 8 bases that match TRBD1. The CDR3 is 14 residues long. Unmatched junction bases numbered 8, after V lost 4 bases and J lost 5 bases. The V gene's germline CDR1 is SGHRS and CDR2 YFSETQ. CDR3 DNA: TGCGCCAGCAGCCGGACAGGGTCGGGGGACGAGCAGTACTTC. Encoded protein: CASSRTGSGDEQYF.

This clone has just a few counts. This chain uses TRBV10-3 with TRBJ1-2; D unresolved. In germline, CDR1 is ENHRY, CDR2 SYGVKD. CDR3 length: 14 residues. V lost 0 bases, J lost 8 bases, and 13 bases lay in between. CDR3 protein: CAISESQDLDGYTF. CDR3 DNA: TGTGCCATCAGTGAGTCTCAAGACCTCGACGGCTACACCTTC.

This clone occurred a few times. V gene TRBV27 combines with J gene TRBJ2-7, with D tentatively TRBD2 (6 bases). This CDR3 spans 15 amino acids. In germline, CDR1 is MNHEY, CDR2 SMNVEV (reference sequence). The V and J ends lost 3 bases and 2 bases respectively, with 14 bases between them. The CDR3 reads CASSFTRDSPYEQYF. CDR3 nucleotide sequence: TGTGCCAGCAGTTTCACCCGGGACTCCCCCTACGAGCAGTACTTC.

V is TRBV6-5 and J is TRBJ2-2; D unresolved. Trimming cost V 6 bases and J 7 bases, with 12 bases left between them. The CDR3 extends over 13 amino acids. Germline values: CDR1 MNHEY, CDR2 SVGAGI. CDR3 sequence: CASRTAFSGELFF. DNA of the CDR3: TGTGCCAGCAGAACCGCCTTTAGCGGGGAGCTGTTTTTT.

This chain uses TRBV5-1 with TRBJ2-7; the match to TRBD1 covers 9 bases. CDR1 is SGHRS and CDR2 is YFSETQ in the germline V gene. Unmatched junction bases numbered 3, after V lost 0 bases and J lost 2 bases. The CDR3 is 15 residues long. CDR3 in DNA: TGCGCCAGCAGCTTGGAAGGGACAGGGACCTACGAGCAGTACTTC. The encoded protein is CASSLEGTGTYEQYF.

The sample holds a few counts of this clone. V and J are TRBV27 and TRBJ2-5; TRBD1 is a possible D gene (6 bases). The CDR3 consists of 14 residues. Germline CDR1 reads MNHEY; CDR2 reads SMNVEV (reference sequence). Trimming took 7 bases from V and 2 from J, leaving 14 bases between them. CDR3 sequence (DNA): TGTGCCAGCACCAAGCAAGGGGGACAAGAGACCCAGTACTTC. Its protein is CASTKQGGQETQYF.

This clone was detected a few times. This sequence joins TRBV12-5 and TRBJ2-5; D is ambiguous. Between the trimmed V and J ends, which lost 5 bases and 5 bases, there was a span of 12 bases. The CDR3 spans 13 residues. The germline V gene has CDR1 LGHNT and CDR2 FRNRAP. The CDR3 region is CASGPEAPETQYF. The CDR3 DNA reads TGTGCTAGTGGTCCAGAAGCCCCCGAGACCCAGTACTTC.

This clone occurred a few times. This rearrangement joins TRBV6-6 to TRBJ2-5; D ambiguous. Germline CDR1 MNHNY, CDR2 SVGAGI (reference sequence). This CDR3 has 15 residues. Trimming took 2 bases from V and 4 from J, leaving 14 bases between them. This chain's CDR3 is CASSYAPTVGETQYF. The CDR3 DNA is TGTGCCAGCAGTTACGCGCCCACAGTTGGAGAGACCCAGTACTTC.

In nucleotides, the CDR3 is TGTGCCAGCAGCCCCAGGGGGCCGACAGGGAAGGCAGATACGCAGTATTTT. This codes for CASSPRGPTGKADTQYF. The genes are TRBV28 and TRBJ2-3; 8 bases fit TRBD1. Germline V gene data show CDR1 as MDHEN and CDR2 as SYDVKM. This CDR3 comprises 17 residues. Germline trimming cut 6 bases from V and 4 bases from J; bases unmatched to any gene: 15. Looking up the rest from reference TRBV28 and TRBJ2-3 gives the full variable domain: DVKVTQSSRYLVKRTGEKVFLECVQDMDHENMFWYRQDPGLGLRLIYFSYDVKMKEKGDIPEGYSVSREKKERFSLILESASTNQTSMYLCASSPRGPTGKADTQYFGPGTRLTVL.

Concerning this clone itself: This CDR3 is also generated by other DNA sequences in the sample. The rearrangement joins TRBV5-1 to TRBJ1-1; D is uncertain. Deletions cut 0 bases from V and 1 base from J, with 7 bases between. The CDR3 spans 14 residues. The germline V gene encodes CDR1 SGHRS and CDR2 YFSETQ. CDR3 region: CASSLVGGNTEAFF. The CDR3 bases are TGCGCCAGCAGCTTGGTTGGAGGGAACACTGAAGCTTTCTTT.

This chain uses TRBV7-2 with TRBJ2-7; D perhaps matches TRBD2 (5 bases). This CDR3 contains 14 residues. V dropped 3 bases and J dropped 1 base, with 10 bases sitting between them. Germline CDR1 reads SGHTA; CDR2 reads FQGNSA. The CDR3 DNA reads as TGTGCCAGCAGCTTTCAGCGGCTTTCCTACGAGCAGTACTTC. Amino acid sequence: CASSFQRLSYEQYF.

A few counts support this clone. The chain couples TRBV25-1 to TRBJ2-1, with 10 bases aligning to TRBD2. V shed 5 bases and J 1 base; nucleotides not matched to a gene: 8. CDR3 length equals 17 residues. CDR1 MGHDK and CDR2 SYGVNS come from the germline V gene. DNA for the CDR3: TGTGCCAGCAGTAACCCTAGCGGGGGATCATCCTACAATGAGCAGTTCTTC. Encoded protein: CASSNPSGGSSYNEQFF.

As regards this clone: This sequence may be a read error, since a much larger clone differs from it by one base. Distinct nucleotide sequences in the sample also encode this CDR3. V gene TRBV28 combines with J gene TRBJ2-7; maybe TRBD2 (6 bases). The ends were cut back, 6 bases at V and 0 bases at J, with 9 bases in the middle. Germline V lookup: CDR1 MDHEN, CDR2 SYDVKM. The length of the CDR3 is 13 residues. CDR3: CASSFGSSYEQYF. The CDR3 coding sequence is TGTGCCAGCAGCTTCGGGAGCTCCTACGAGCAGTACTTC.

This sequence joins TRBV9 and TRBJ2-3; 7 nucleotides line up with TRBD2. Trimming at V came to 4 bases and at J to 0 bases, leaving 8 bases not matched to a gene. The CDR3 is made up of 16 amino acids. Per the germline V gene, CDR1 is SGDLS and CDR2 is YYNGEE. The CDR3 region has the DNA TGTGCCAGCAGCCTCCTAAGCGGGGACAGCACAGATACGCAGTATTTT. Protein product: CASSLLSGDSTDTQYF.

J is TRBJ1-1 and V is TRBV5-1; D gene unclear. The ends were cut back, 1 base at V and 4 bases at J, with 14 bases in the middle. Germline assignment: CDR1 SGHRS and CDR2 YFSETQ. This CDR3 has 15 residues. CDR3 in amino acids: CASSLPAMSGTEAFF. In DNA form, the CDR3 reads TGCGCCAGCAGCTTGCCGGCCATGAGTGGCACTGAAGCTTTCTTT.

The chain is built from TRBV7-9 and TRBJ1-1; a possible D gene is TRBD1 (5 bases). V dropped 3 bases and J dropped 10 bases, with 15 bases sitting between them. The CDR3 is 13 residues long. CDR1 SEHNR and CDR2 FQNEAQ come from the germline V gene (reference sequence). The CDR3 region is CASSFGGAAGAFF. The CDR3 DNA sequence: TGTGCCAGCAGCTTTGGGGGAGCGGCGGGAGCTTTCTTT.

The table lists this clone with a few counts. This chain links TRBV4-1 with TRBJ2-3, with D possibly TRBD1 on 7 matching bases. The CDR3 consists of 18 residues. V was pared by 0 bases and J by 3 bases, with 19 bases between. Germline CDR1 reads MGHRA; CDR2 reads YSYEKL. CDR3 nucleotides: TGCGCCAGCAGCCAAGATGGAATAGGCAGGGGGGCTACAGATACGCAGTATTTT. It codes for CASSQDGIGRGATDTQYF.

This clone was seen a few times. CDR3 nucleotides: TGTGCCAGCAGTTACTCCACAGGGAATGGCTACACCTTC. This translates into CASSYSTGNGYTF. This sequence joins TRBV6-5 and TRBJ1-2; maybe TRBD1 (6 bases). V dropped 0 bases and J dropped 6 bases, with 8 bases sitting between them. The CDR3 sequence is 13 residues long. CDR1 MNHEY and CDR2 SVGAGI come from the germline V gene.

The CDR3: CASSLGTGGPYGYTF. Here the CDR3 DNA reads TGTGCCAGCAGCTTGGGAACAGGGGGCCCATATGGCTACACCTTC. The chain links TRBV5-6 to TRBJ1-2; 9 bases fit TRBD1. From germline, CDR1 is SGHDT and CDR2 YYEEEE. The CDR3 runs to 15 residues. With 0 bases clipped from V and 5 bases from J, the junction kept 5 bases outside the gene matches.

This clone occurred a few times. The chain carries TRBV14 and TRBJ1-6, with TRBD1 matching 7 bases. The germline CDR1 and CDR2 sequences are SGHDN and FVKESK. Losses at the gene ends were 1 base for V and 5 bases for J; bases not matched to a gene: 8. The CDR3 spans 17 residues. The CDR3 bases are TGTGCCAGCAGCCAAGCGCGGGGACAGCCAAATAATTCACCCCTCCACTTT. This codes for CASSQARGQPNNSPLHF. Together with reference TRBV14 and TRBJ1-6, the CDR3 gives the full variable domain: EAGVTQFPSHSVIEKGQTVTLRCDPISGHDNLYWYRRVMGKEIKFLLHFVKESKQDESGMPNNRFLAERTGGTYSTLKVQPAELEDSGVYFCASSQARGQPNNSPLHFGNGTRLTVT.